The T cell receptor (beta chain) under discussion was sequenced for a study of response to subunit inactivated influenza vaccine. The CDR3 spans 17 residues. Germline V gene lookup returns CDR1 SGHTA and CDR2 FQGNSA. Trimming stripped 2 bases from V and 3 bases from J, with 18 bases between. One entry per CDR3 protein results from TCRdb running MiXCR on the RT-PCR reads. The data show 500,000 to 550,000 distinct CDR3 sequences, around 25% seen once. The same sample was also used in a study of T cells expressing NK-cell markers. From that report: A 5'RACE template switching approach incorporating UMIs was used to make TCR beta cDNA. Just one sequenced donor of eight was HCMV-seronegative, while seven were seropositive. For over 5 donors, the dominant NKG2C+ clonotypes made up about 1.0-8% of their CD8+ T cells. Dominance of the CD3+CD56-NKG2C+ fraction by these clonotypes also held in several donors.

Specimen: CD4+ T cells sorted from PBMCs, collected less than 13 days after vaccination. The chain employs TRBV7-2 and TRBJ2-3; perhaps TRBD2 as D (6 bases). The clonotype comes from a man in his fifties who received an inactivated influenza vaccine. The CDR3 sequence: CASSLRQRRGWTDTQYF. Written as DNA, the CDR3 is TGTGCCAGCAGCTTAAGGCAGCGGAGGGGATGGACAGATACGCAGTATTTT.